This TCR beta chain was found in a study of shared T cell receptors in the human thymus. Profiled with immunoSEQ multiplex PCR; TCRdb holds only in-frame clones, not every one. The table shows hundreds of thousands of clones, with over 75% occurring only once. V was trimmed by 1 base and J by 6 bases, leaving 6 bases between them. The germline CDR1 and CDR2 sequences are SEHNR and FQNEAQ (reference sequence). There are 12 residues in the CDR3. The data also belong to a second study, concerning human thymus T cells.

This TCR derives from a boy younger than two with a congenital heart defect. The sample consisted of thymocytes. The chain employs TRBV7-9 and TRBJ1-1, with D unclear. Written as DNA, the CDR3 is TGTGCCAGCAGCTTAGGAGGGTCTGAAGCTTTCTTT. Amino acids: CASSLGGSEAFF.